This TCR beta chain appears in the sequencing data of a study of resident and recirculating memory T cells in vitiligo. The CDR3 has 14 amino acids. Trimming took off 3 bases at V and 2 bases at J, with 9 bases between the two ends. CDR1 and CDR2 (germline): SGHRS, YFSETQ. Of note for this clone: Its antigen is still unknown.

Sequencing was performed with immunoSEQ multiplex PCR; in TCRdb, only in-frame clones are kept and a portion is missing. The sample yields tens of thousands of clones, about 90% seen once. Study-wide points: Clonality differed among vitiligo lesions, with no unique dominant clone.

Confetti depigmentation, marking active vitiligo, was absent in these patients. This chain connects TRBV5-1 to TRBJ1-3, with D tentatively TRBD1 (5 bases). Specimen: blood. This clonotype originated in a male donor with vitiligo. The CDR3 is CASSYGTAGNTIYF. The CDR3 region has the DNA TGCGCCAGCAGCTACGGGACTGCTGGAAACACCATATATTTT.